The 18 T cell receptor beta chains reported below all come from one sample, sequenced in a study of regulatory dendritic cells for organ transplantation. Clones were sequenced by immunoSEQ multiplex PCR, and TCRdb holds only the in-frame ones, with some missing. The table lists 35,000 to 40,000 clones, 90% to 95% of them singletons. The sequenced sample consisted of naive CD8+ T cells from blood. Sample subset: CD45RA+ naive T cells. All receptors come from a human donor in good health.

V is TRBV7-8 and J is TRBJ1-1; TRBD1 is a possible D gene (5 bases). From germline, CDR1 is SGHVS and CDR2 FQNEAQ. Trimming left V 5 bases short and J 1 base short, with 14 bases between. The CDR3 is 15 residues long. CDR3 sequence (DNA): TGTGCCAGCAGCCCCCCGGTAGGGACGAACACTGAAGCTTTCTTT. Its translation is CASSPPVGTNTEAFF. Combining the CDR3 with reference TRBV7-8 and TRBJ1-1 gives the whole variable domain GAGVSQSPRYKVAKRGQDVALRCDPISGHVSLFWYQQALGQGPEFLTYFQNEAQLDKSGLPSDRFFAERPEGSVSTLKIQRTQQEDSAVYLCASSPPVGTNTEAFFGQGTRLTVV.

The V gene is TRBV7-8, the J gene TRBJ2-7, with unresolved D. Trimming stripped 2 bases from V and 4 bases from J, with 33 bases between. Germline V gene data show CDR1 as SGHVS and CDR2 as FQNEAQ. This CDR3 region has 21 residues. The CDR3 region has the DNA TGTGCCAGCAGCTTAATTGTGAGCTTGGACGTTGACCCATATGGCGTATACGAGCAGTACTTC. Amino acid sequence: CASSLIVSLDVDPYGVYEQYF. Combining the CDR3 with reference TRBV7-8 and TRBJ2-7 gives the whole variable domain GAGVSQSPRYKVAKRGQDVALRCDPISGHVSLFWYQQALGQGPEFLTYFQNEAQLDKSGLPSDRFFAERPEGSVSTLKIQRTQQEDSAVYLCASSLIVSLDVDPYGVYEQYFGPGTRLTVT.

The genes are TRBV19 and TRBJ1-1; possible D gene TRBD1, 5 bases. The V and J ends lost 2 bases and 3 bases respectively, with 10 bases between them. CDR1 is LNHDA, CDR2 SQIVND, per germline (reference sequence). The CDR3 loop spans 14 amino acids. This chain's CDR3 is CASSIWRRDTEAFF. For the CDR3, the DNA is TGTGCCAGTAGTATATGGCGCAGGGACACTGAAGCTTTCTTT.

The chain carries TRBV6-5 and TRBJ2-5; TRBD1 matches at 8 bases. Per the germline V gene, CDR1 is MNHEY and CDR2 is SVGAGI. V was pared by 0 bases and J by 5 bases, with 5 bases of the junction left unmatched. The CDR3 has 15 residues. The CDR3 DNA is TGTGCCAGCAGTTACTCTTCAGGGGGCGTTGAGACCCAGTACTTC. It codes for CASSYSSGGVETQYF.

The rearrangement links TRBV5-1 to TRBJ1-2; 7 positions agree with TRBD1. The V segment lost 4 bases and the J segment 5 bases; nucleotides outside the gene matches: 11. The germline V gene encodes CDR1 SGHRS and CDR2 YFSETQ. The CDR3 sequence is 15 residues long. The CDR3 spells CASSESGTASYGYTF. DNA for the CDR3: TGCGCCAGCAGCGAGTCCGGGACAGCAAGTTATGGCTACACCTTC. The full variable domain, with the rest looked up from reference TRBV5-1 and TRBJ1-2, is KAGVTQTPRYLIKTRGQQVTLSCSPISGHRSVSWYQQTPGQGLQFLFEYFSETQRNKGNFPGRFSGRQFSNSRSEMNVSTLELGDSALYLCASSESGTASYGYTFGSGTRLTVV.

The chain recombines TRBV6-1 with TRBJ2-2; D uncertain. CDR3 length equals 11 residues. Trimming took 8 bases from V and 6 from J, leaving 7 bases between them. Germline CDR1 is MNHNS and CDR2 is SASEGT. In DNA form, the CDR3 reads TGTGCCAGCGGACGCCCCGGGGAGCTGTTTTTT. Translating it yields CASGRPGELFF.

The chain has TRBV19 and TRBJ2-3; 11 bases match TRBD2. CDR1 and CDR2 from the germline V gene are LNHDA and SQIVND (reference sequence). The CDR3 covers 16 residues. The trim removed 5 bases at V and 3 bases at J, leaving 7 bases unmatched. In nucleotides, the CDR3 is TGTGCCAGTAGTCAGACTAGCGGGACGGTGACAGATACGCAGTATTTT. Its translation is CASSQTSGTVTDTQYF.

The V gene is TRBV12-5, the J gene TRBJ2-7; 11 bases agree with TRBD2. The germline CDR1 and CDR2 sequences are LGHNT and FRNRAP. Trimming took 2 bases from V and 4 from J; bases not matched to a gene: 4. This CDR3 is 15 amino acids long. The CDR3 spells CASGLNSGGAYEQYF. The CDR3, as DNA: TGTGCTAGTGGTTTGAATAGCGGGGGGGCTTACGAGCAGTACTTC.

The chain carries TRBV7-8 and TRBJ2-3; D is perhaps TRBD1 (7 bases). V was clipped by 1 base and J by 5 bases, with 16 bases between them. CDR1 and CDR2 from the germline V gene are SGHVS and FQNEAQ. CDR3 length: 16 amino acids. The CDR3 reads CASSLVPGQGGDTQYF. DNA of the CDR3: TGTGCCAGCAGCTTAGTACCGGGCCAGGGGGGAGATACGCAGTATTTT.

This chain uses TRBV5-4 with TRBJ2-2; D uncertain. CDR3 length: 13 amino acids. Germline V gene sequence: CDR1 SGHNT, CDR2 YYREEE (reference sequence). Between the trimmed V and J ends, which lost 4 bases and 7 bases, there was a span of 11 bases. The CDR3, as DNA: TGTGCCAGCAGCACTGGACGCCTCGGGGAGCTGTTTTTT. Translated: CASSTGRLGELFF.

The chain links TRBV15 to TRBJ1-5, with no clear D. The V gene's germline CDR1 is LNHNV and CDR2 YYDKDF (reference sequence). The V gene lost 2 bases and the J gene lost 4 bases, with 12 bases spanning the gap. The CDR3 runs 15 residues. The CDR3 here is CATSRRWQENQPQHF. The CDR3 nucleotides read TGTGCCACCAGCAGAAGATGGCAGGAAAATCAGCCCCAGCATTTT.

This clone was seen once. The genes are TRBV9 and TRBJ1-1; D unresolved. The CDR3 extends over 13 amino acids. Germline V gene sequence: CDR1 SGDLS, CDR2 YYNGEE. V lost 3 bases and J lost 2, with 8 bases in between. CDR3 residues: CASSEGSNTEAFF. CDR3 bases: TGTGCCAGCAGCGAGGGAAGTAACACTGAAGCTTTCTTT.

The V and J genes are TRBV7-8 and TRBJ1-1, with 7 bases that match TRBD1. With V trimmed by 2 bases and J by 1 base, 1 base remained unmatched. The CDR3 covers 14 residues. Germline V lookup: CDR1 SGHVS, CDR2 FQNEAQ. The CDR3 sequence is CASSLWDRNTEAFF. In DNA, the CDR3 is TGTGCCAGCAGCTTATGGGACAGGAACACTGAAGCTTTCTTT.

This clone was detected only once. This sequence joins TRBV11-2 and TRBJ1-2; 7 bases align to TRBD1. The CDR3 is 16 amino acids. The germline gives CDR1 SGHAT, CDR2 FQNNGV. V dropped 4 bases and J dropped 7; count of bases not matched to a gene: 15. The CDR3 bases are TGTGCCAGCAGCTCCGAATTAACTACAGGGGTCCGTGGCTACACCTTC. This gives the protein CASSSELTTGVRGYTF.

The gene calls are TRBV27 and TRBJ2-1; weak D call: TRBD2 (6 bases). The CDR3 loop spans 15 amino acids. V was shortened by 3 bases and J by 7 bases, with 16 bases between the two germline ends. Germline V lookup: CDR1 MNHEY, CDR2 SMNVEV (reference sequence). The CDR3: CASSLYGGRGNEQFF. In DNA form, the CDR3 reads TGTGCCAGCAGTTTGTACGGGGGTCGTGGGAATGAGCAGTTCTTC.

V and J are TRBV10-1 and TRBJ2-1; 11 nucleotides agree with TRBD1. This CDR3 is built from 15 residues. In germline, CDR1 is WNHNN, CDR2 SYGVQD (reference sequence). The junction had 9 bases not matched to a gene; V was cut back by 11 bases and J by 3 bases. DNA of the CDR3: TGCGCCCCATACCCGGGACAGGGGGTCTACAATGAGCAGTTCTTC. It translates to CAPYPGQGVYNEQFF.

This chain uses TRBV18 with TRBJ2-7; D gene uncertain. V was clipped by 0 bases and J by 0 bases, with 6 bases between them. This CDR3 is 14 amino acids long. Germline lookup yields CDR1 KGHSH and CDR2 LQKENI. The CDR3 coding sequence is TGTGCCAGCTCACCACCGTACAGCTCCTACGAGCAGTACTTC. As protein: CASSPPYSSYEQYF.

J is TRBJ2-7 and V is TRBV9; D gene unclear. The V and J ends lost 0 bases and 2 bases respectively, with 9 bases between them. The CDR3 totals 14 residues. The germline V gene encodes CDR1 SGDLS and CDR2 YYNGEE. The CDR3 DNA follows: TGTGCCAGCAGCGTAGCCCTATCCACCTACGAGCAGTACTTC. Translating gives CASSVALSTYEQYF.